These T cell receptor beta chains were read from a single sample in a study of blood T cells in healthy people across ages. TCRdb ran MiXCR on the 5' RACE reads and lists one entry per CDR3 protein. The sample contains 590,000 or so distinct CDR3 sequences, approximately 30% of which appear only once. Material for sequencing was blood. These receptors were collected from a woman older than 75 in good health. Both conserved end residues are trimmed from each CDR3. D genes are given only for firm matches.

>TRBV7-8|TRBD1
ASSARTGFKPDTQY
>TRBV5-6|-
ASSSPGVESYNEQY
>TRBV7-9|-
ASSSDTYGYT
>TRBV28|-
ASSSGGLERSGYT
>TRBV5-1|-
ASSRVQGANEKLF
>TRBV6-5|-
ASRGVEQF
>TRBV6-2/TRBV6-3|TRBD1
ASSYSPDRGLGEQY
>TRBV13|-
ASSFRDKNTEAF
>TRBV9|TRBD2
ASSAGLAGGLARINEQF
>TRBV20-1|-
SASQTTYEQY
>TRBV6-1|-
ASSGGRISNQPQH
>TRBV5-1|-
ASSPTRRVEETQY
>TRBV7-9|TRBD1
ACSLDGQGVYT
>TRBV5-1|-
ASRHTRGTPTEAF
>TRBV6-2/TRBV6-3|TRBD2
ASSPSGGSPRNEQF
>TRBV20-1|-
SALAYDRSSYEQY
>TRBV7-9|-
ASSPRGSGFYNEQF
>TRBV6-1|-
ASSAGYNPDTQY
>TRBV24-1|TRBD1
ATEPRDRGGYT
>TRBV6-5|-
ASSRRATNEKRF
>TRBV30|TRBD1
AGETGNNEKLF
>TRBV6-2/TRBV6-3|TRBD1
AIRQGAGELF
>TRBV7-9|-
ASSSSGGETQY
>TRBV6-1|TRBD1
ASSEMGQGARGWQAF
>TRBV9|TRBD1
ASSVGTGVLGITYEQY
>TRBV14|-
ASSHDLRDTEAF
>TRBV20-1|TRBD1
SADRDYQPQH
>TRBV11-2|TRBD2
ASSSTSVAGTQF
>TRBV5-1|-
ASRPGTPNTGELF
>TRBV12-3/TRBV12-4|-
ASSFHNTEAF
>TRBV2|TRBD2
ASTRSGLAGARGAQY
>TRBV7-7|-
ASSLRPQETQY
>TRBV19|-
ASSHVLSQPQH
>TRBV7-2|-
ASSSPGVAEQY
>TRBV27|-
ASIKKPTGLNTEAF
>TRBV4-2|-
ASSHPSAGPQGNTEAF
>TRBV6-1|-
ATKTVYSNQPQH
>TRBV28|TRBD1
ASSLTGGRTNEKLF
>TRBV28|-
ASSPILQPNQPQH
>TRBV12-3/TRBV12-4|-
ASSTPMQGTYGYT
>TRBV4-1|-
ASSLNPAFDFYGYT
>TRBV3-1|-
ASSQEPYQPQH
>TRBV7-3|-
ASSLTRRGTRNEQF
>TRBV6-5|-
ASSYAQRNTEAF
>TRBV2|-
ASSEFPLGDTEAF
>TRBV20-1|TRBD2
SARYGTSAYNEQF
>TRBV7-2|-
ASSLDMTRRASTDTQY
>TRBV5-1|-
ASSLDRGTIY
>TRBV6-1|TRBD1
ASSVSSGQGVTDTQY
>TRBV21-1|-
ASLVGNGELF
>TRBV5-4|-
ASSGPGERAF
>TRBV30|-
AWRKNGRTEAF
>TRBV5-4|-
ASSKGLNTEAF
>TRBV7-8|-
ASSPGPGSGNTIY
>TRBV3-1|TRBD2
ASSPLPTSRDTQY
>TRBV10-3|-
AISDRGGTNPEAF
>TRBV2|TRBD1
ASSGAWGQGGPQPQH
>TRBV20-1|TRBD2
SAGGLAVSDTQY
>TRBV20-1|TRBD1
SASGQGSGANVLT
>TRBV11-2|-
ASSLLGGDTGELF